This T cell receptor (beta chain) was sequenced during a study of control samples from healthy donors and cancer patients. TCRdb keeps only in-frame clones here, not all; method: immunoSEQ multiplex PCR. Here the sample spans roughly 60,000 clones, less than 95% being singletons. The ends lost 5 bases at V and 6 bases at J; junction bases unmatched: 10. CDR1 and CDR2 (germline): MNHEY, SMNVEV (reference sequence). CDR3 length equals 14 residues. The genes are TRBV27 and TRBJ2-7; 7 bases are a match to TRBD1. The specimen was blood. The TCR originated in a man younger than 45 in good health. The CDR3, as DNA: TGTGCCAGCAGTCTCTCGCGAAGGGGGCTCGAGCAGTACTTC. Amino acid sequence: CASSLSRRGLEQYF.